These 24 T cell receptor beta chains originate from one sample sequenced in a study of blood T cell repertoires in COVID-19. Some clones are missing from TCRdb's copy, which holds only in-frame ones; the method was immunoSEQ multiplex PCR. This sample has approximately 140,000 clones; approximately 80% occur once, and the top ten carry approximately 12%. What was sequenced was peripheral blood. These receptors all stem from a man aged 60 to 69 with active or convalescent COVID-19.

This clone showed up just a few times. V gene TRBV5-4 combines with J gene TRBJ2-2; 10 nucleotides agree with TRBD2. Germline loops: CDR1 SGHNT, CDR2 YYREEE (reference sequence). The CDR3 contains 15 residues. V trimming: 3 bases; J trimming: 4 bases; junction bases outside the gene matches: 3. The DNA for the CDR3 is TGTGCCAGCAGCTCTCTAGCGGGGGCCACCGGGGAGCTGTTTTTT. It codes for CASSSLAGATGELFF.

This clone turned up a few times. The J gene is TRBJ1-5, the V gene TRBV7-8; D is undetermined. Germline V lookup: CDR1 SGHVS, CDR2 FQNEAQ. The CDR3 runs to 17 residues. V lost 1 base, J lost 2 bases, and 15 bases lay in between. Written as DNA, the CDR3 is TGTGCCAGCAGCTTAGGTTCACGGGGTGAAGGCAATCAGCCCCAGCATTTT. It specifies CASSLGSRGEGNQPQHF.

The rearrangement uses TRBV19 and TRBJ2-7; a weak D match, TRBD1 (6 bases). The CDR3 spans 14 residues. Germline assignment: CDR1 LNHDA and CDR2 SQIVND (reference sequence). Deletions cut 6 bases from V and 5 bases from J, with 17 bases between. The CDR3 region has the DNA TGTGCCAGTAGCAGGGGAAGGGGTGGCGACGAGCAGTACTTC. Protein: CASSRGRGGDEQYF. The whole variable domain, filled in from reference TRBV19 and TRBJ2-7, reads DGGITQSPKYLFRKEGQNVTLSCEQNLNHDAMYWYRQDPGQGLRLIYYSQIVNDFQKGDIAEGYSVSREKKESFPLTVTSAQKNPTAFYLCASSRGRGGDEQYFGPGTRLTVT.

The genes are TRBV19 and TRBJ2-1; 9 bases are shared with TRBD2. CDR1 is LNHDA, CDR2 SQIVND, per germline (reference sequence). V shed 6 bases, J shed 9 bases, and the junction held 15 bases outside the gene matches. The CDR3 length is 16 residues. DNA of the CDR3: TGTGCCAGTAGCCGGACGACAAGCGGGAGGTCTGGTGAGCAGTTCTTC. It codes for CASSRTTSGRSGEQFF.

This clone showed up many times. The chain links TRBV3-1 (or the pseudogene TRBV3-2) to TRBJ2-7; 9 bases are shared with TRBD2. In germline, CDR1 is LGHDT, CDR2 YNNKEL (reference sequence). J gave up 1 base and V 7 bases, and 8 bases lay outside the gene matches. The CDR3 runs to 15 residues. CDR3 residues: CASTRGGLASYEQYF. The CDR3 DNA reads as TGTGCCAGCACTCGAGGGGGACTAGCATCCTACGAGCAGTACTTC.

V and J are TRBV6-5 and TRBJ2-1; 11 bases line up with TRBD2. The germline gives CDR1 MNHEY, CDR2 SVGAGI. The CDR3 has 15 residues. V was pared by 2 bases and J by 7 bases, with 4 bases of the junction left unmatched. The chain's CDR3 is CASSYQSSGRNEQFF. As DNA, the CDR3 is TGTGCCAGCAGTTACCAGTCTAGCGGGAGGAATGAGCAGTTCTTC.

The gene calls are TRBV28 and TRBJ2-6, with TRBD2 as a possible D gene (5 bases). V was cut by 2 bases and J by 0 bases, with 8 bases left in between. Germline CDR1 reads MDHEN; CDR2 reads SYDVKM. CDR3 length: 16 amino acids. The CDR3 sequence: CASSLRRSSGANVLTF. DNA of the CDR3: TGTGCCAGCAGTTTAAGGAGGTCCTCTGGGGCCAACGTCCTGACTTTC. Combining the CDR3 with reference TRBV28 and TRBJ2-6 gives the whole variable domain DVKVTQSSRYLVKRTGEKVFLECVQDMDHENMFWYRQDPGLGLRLIYFSYDVKMKEKGDIPEGYSVSREKKERFSLILESASTNQTSMYLCASSLRRSSGANVLTFGAGSRLTVL.

The rearrangement joins TRBV19 to TRBJ2-7; D is perhaps TRBD1 (6 bases). The CDR3 is 14 amino acids. In germline, CDR1 is LNHDA, CDR2 SQIVND (reference sequence). Trimming pared 6 bases from V and 0 bases from J, leaving 12 bases between. The CDR3 region is CASRPGHGSYEQYF. The DNA for the CDR3 is TGTGCCAGTAGACCGGGACACGGCTCCTACGAGCAGTACTTC.

V is TRBV14 and J is TRBJ1-1; 7 positions match TRBD1. After removal of 5 bases from V and 1 base from J, the junction contained 7 bases not matched to a gene. CDR3 length: 15 amino acids. In germline, CDR1 is SGHDN, CDR2 FVKESK. CDR3 sequence: CASSLTGDSNTEAFF. The CDR3 nucleotides are TGTGCCAGCAGCTTAACAGGGGACTCGAACACTGAAGCTTTCTTT.

This rearrangement joins TRBV18 to TRBJ1-5; D uncertain. The germline V and J ends were trimmed by 1 base and 10 bases, with 17 bases remaining between them. Germline CDR1 reads KGHSH; CDR2 reads LQKENI. CDR3 length equals 15 residues. The CDR3 bases are TGTGCCAGCTCACCACGGGCAGTTCCCCGGGGACCCCAGCATTTT. It yields the protein CASSPRAVPRGPQHF.

The chain combines TRBV19 with TRBJ2-7; 7 bases agree with TRBD1. Germline assignment: CDR1 LNHDA and CDR2 SQIVND (reference sequence). With 3 bases clipped from V and 6 bases from J, the junction kept 5 bases outside the gene matches. This CDR3 region has 13 residues. As DNA, the CDR3 is TGTGCCAGTAGTATTAATACAGGGGCCGAGCAGTACTTC. Translated, it gives CASSINTGAEQYF.

The rearrangement uses TRBV3-1 (or the pseudogene TRBV3-2) and TRBJ1-5; D call uncertain. The length of the CDR3 is 14 residues. From germline, CDR1 is LGHDT and CDR2 YNNKEL (reference sequence). V gave up 4 bases and J gave up 6 bases, with 13 bases separating them. The CDR3 loop is CASSRDSTPQPQHF. CDR3 bases: TGTGCCAGCAGCCGTGACTCAACTCCTCAGCCCCAGCATTTT.

The chain recombines TRBV19 with TRBJ1-2; 10 positions match TRBD1. Losses at the gene ends were 6 bases for V and 8 bases for J; bases not matched to a gene: 6. Germline loops: CDR1 LNHDA, CDR2 SQIVND (reference sequence). There are 13 residues in the CDR3. In DNA form, the CDR3 reads TGTGCCAGTAGCTTGGGACAGGGGAGCGGCTACACCTTC. This codes for CASSLGQGSGYTF.

The chain joins TRBV5-1 to TRBJ2-7; no reliable D call. The V end lost 0 bases, the J end lost 1 base, and 8 bases lay between the germline ends. CDR3 size: 14 residues. CDR1 is SGHRS and CDR2 is YFSETQ in the germline V gene. CDR3 coding DNA: TGCGCCAGCAGCTTGGTAGCAGTGTCCTACGAGCAGTACTTC. It yields the protein CASSLVAVSYEQYF.

The rearrangement links TRBV9 to TRBJ1-3; D is undetermined. V was clipped by 1 base and J by 4 bases, with 18 bases between them. The CDR3 runs 17 residues. The V gene's germline CDR1 is SGDLS and CDR2 YYNGEE. The CDR3 DNA reads as TGTGCCAGCAGCGTAAAATCCCTCGTGGGCGGGGGAAACACCATATATTTT. It is translated as CASSVKSLVGGGNTIYF. Based on the CDR3 plus reference TRBV9 and TRBJ1-3, the full variable domain is DSGVTQTPKHLITATGQRVTLRCSPRSGDLSVYWYQQSLDQGLQFLIQYYNGEERAKGNILERFSAQQFPDLHSELNLSSLELGDSALYFCASSVKSLVGGGNTIYFGEGSWLTVV.

This clone has just a few counts. The chain links TRBV19 to TRBJ1-6, with D maybe TRBD1 (6 bases). V was cut by 5 bases and J by 10 bases, with 15 bases left in between. This CDR3 comprises 14 residues. Germline V gives CDR1 LNHDA, CDR2 SQIVND (reference sequence). This CDR3 is CASSFGTLYSPLHF. The CDR3 region has the DNA TGTGCCAGTAGTTTTGGGACACTCTACTCACCCCTCCACTTT.

The chain recombines TRBV11-1 with TRBJ2-7; TRBD1 is a possible D gene (5 bases). This CDR3 comprises 12 residues. Trimming left V 3 bases short and J 3 bases short, with 6 bases between. Germline CDR1 reads SGHAT; CDR2 reads FQDESV (reference sequence). The CDR3 reads CASSFDSYEQYF. The CDR3 DNA follows: TGTGCCAGCAGCTTCGACAGCTACGAGCAGTACTTC.

The rearrangement joins TRBV5-1 to TRBJ1-3, with D perhaps TRBD1 (6 bases). Trimming shortened V by 5 bases and J by 0 bases, and 15 bases separated the two germline ends. The CDR3 covers 16 residues. Germline CDR1 is SGHRS and CDR2 is YFSETQ. In DNA, the CDR3 is TGCGCCAGCAGAGGACAGACCTCATTCTCTGGAAACACCATATATTTT. Translated, it gives CASRGQTSFSGNTIYF.

V gene TRBV10-3 combines with J gene TRBJ1-1; D perhaps matches TRBD1 (6 bases). From germline, CDR1 is ENHRY and CDR2 SYGVKD. V was cut by 2 bases and J by 4 bases, with 14 bases left in between. This CDR3 is 15 amino acids long. The CDR3 sequence: CAISERPTGSTEAFF. DNA for the CDR3: TGTGCCATCAGTGAGCGGCCTACAGGGAGCACTGAAGCTTTCTTT.

The chain carries TRBV24-1 and TRBJ1-2; D not resolved. The V end was cut by 0 bases, the J end by 0 bases, with 4 bases between. This CDR3 comprises 14 residues. Per the germline V gene, CDR1 is KGHDR and CDR2 is SFDVKD. The CDR3 loop reads CATSDLTANYGYTF. In DNA form, the CDR3 reads TGTGCCACCAGTGATTTGACAGCTAACTATGGCTACACCTTC.

J is TRBJ2-6 and V is TRBV19, with a tentative D call TRBD1 (6 bases). V was trimmed by 6 bases and J by 2 bases, leaving 8 bases between them. CDR1 and CDR2 (germline): LNHDA, SQIVND (reference sequence). The CDR3 runs to 14 residues. In DNA form, the CDR3 reads TGTGCCAGTAGGGACAGTGCTGGGGCCAACGTCCTGACTTTC. Amino acid sequence: CASRDSAGANVLTF.

In this sample, this clone turned up once. This chain joins TRBV28 and TRBJ1-4, with D possibly TRBD1 on 6 matching bases. Germline V lookup: CDR1 MDHEN, CDR2 SYDVKM. Trimming pared 6 bases from V and 10 bases from J, leaving 18 bases between. The CDR3 totals 14 residues. For the CDR3, the DNA is TGTGCCAGCAGCCATCAACGGGGGGGCGGAAAACTGTTTTTT. As protein: CASSHQRGGGKLFF.

The chain combines TRBV7-2 with TRBJ1-5, with TRBD1 matching over 7 bases. V gave up 4 bases and J gave up 3 bases; unmatched junction bases: 3. CDR3 size: 14 residues. Germline V gene data show CDR1 as SGHTA and CDR2 as FQGNSA. The CDR3 sequence: CASSYRGPNQPQHF. CDR3 DNA sequence: TGTGCCAGCAGCTACAGGGGACCCAATCAGCCCCAGCATTTT.

CDR3: CARSSDRGSEKLFF. The CDR3 coding sequence is TGTGCCAGAAGTTCGGACAGGGGGAGCGAAAAACTGTTTTTT. The chain has TRBV5-3 and TRBJ1-4, with 10 positions matching TRBD1. TRBV5-3 qualifies as an ORF whose function is uncertain. The CDR3 covers 14 residues. The junction had 6 bases not matched to a gene; V was cut back by 5 bases and J by 8 bases.